This TCR beta chain stems from a study of CD8 T cells in Susac syndrome. Through negative isolation, CD4+ and CD8+ T cells were obtained, while TEMRA cells were enriched using FACS. The RNA input was 0.5 to 1 ug, and it was reverse transcribed with random hexamers. TCRdb ran MiXCR on the immunoSEQ multiplex PCR reads and lists one entry per CDR3 protein. The table has 150,000 to 200,000 distinct CDR3 sequences, 94% seen once. V was pared by 7 bases and J by 1 base, with 16 bases between. CDR1 and CDR2 from the germline V gene are SQVTM and ANQGSEA. This CDR3 has 14 residues. The sequenced sample was CD4+ T cells from PBMCs. The chain combines TRBV29-1 with TRBJ1-1; possible D gene TRBD1, 6 bases. The TCR originated in a human donor with multiple sclerosis. This CDR3 is CSGKRDTKNTEAFF. CDR3 DNA sequence: TGCAGCGGCAAGCGGGACACTAAGAACACTGAAGCTTTCTTT. Looking up the rest from reference TRBV29-1 and TRBJ1-1 gives the full variable domain: SAVISQKPSRDICQRGTSLTIQCQVDSQVTMMFWYRQQPGQSLTLIATANQGSEATYESGFVIDKFPISRPNLTFSTLTVSNMSPEDSSIYLCSGKRDTKNTEAFFGQGTRLTVV.